Given below is one T cell receptor (beta chain) in context. This sample is drawn from a study of blood T cell repertoires in COVID-19. Study in general: The study counted Cohort 3 donors as recovered given two negative PCRs, clearance, or symptom resolution.

Germline CDR1 reads MNHEY; CDR2 reads SVGAGI. Trimming left V 6 bases short and J 5 bases short, with 20 bases between. The CDR3 sequence is 15 residues long. Assay used: immunoSEQ multiplex PCR; TCRdb lists only in-frame clones, some missing. The data hold roughly 150,000 clones, with roughly 85% observed a single time. The material sequenced was PBMCs or T cells enriched from blood (not recorded which). The sequence derives from a woman in her 70s in a cohort exposed to, infected with or recovered from COVID-19 (not recorded which). The chain combines TRBV6-5 with TRBJ2-7; possible D gene TRBD2, 6 bases. The CDR3, as DNA: TGTGCCAGCAGGCATGGTGGGGCCGGAGGGGACGAGCAGTACTTC. Its protein is CASRHGGAGGDEQYF.